This T cell receptor beta chain was documented in a study of tumor and adjacent non-tumor tissue in lung cancer. Turning to the study itself: Histology: 12 adenocarcinoma, a couple of squamous cell carcinoma, 1 small cell lung cancer.

A remark on this clonotype: At one end, the junction sequence differs from germline, possibly due to a read error.

TCRbeta libraries were built with three rounds of nested PCR, modified from ARM-PCR. TCRdb redid the calling of the multiplex PCR reads with MiXCR, one entry per CDR3 protein. The table shows about 78,000 distinct CDR3 sequences, with roughly 80% occurring only once. RNA was extracted from bulk tissue without any cell sorting. Between August and November 2014, newly diagnosed, chemotherapy-naive lung cancer patients underwent thoracic surgery in China. CDR3 length: 15 amino acids. From germline, CDR1 is DFQATT and CDR2 SNEGSKA (reference sequence). Sequencing used lung tumor tissue. The clonotype originates from a woman in her fifties or sixties with non-small cell lung cancer. The chain carries TRBV20-1 and TRBJ2-1, with D tentatively TRBD2 (5 bases). The CDR3: CGARATSGRWGEQFF. The CDR3 nucleotides are TGCGGTGCTAGAGCCACTAGTGGGAGATGGGGTGAGCAATTCTTC.